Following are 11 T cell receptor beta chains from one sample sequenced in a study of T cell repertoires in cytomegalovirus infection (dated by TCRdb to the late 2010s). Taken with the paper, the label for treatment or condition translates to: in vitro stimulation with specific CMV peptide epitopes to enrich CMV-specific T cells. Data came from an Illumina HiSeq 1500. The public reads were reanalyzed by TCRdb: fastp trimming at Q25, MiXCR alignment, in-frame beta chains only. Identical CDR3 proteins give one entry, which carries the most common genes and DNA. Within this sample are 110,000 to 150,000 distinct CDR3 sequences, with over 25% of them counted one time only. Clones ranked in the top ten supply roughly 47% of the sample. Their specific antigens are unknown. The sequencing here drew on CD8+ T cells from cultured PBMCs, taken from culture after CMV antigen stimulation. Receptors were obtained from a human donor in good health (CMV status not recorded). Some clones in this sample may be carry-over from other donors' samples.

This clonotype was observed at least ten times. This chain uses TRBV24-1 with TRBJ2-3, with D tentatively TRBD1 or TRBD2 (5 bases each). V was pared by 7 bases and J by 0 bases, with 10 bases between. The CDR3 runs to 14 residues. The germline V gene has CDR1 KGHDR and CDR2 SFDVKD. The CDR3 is CATSLGASTDTQYF. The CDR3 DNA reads TGTGCCACCAGCCTCGGGGCCAGCACAGATACGCAGTATTTT.

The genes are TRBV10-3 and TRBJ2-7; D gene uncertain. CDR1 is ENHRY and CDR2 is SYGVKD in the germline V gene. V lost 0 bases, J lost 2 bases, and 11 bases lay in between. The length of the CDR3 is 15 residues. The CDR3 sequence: CAISESWSATYEQYF. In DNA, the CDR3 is TGTGCCATCAGTGAGTCTTGGTCGGCCACCTACGAGCAGTACTTC.

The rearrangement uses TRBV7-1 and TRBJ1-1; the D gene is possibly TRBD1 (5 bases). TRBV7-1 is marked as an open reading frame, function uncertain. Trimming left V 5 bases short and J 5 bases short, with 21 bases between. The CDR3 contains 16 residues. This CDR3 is CASSPDRGGISTEAFF. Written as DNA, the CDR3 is TGTGCCAGCAGCCCGGATAGGGGCGGAATAAGTACTGAAGCTTTCTTT.

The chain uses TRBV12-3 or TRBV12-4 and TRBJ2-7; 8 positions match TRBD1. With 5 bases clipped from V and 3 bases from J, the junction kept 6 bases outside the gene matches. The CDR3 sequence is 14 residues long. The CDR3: CASSRQGLYYEQYF. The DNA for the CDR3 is TGTGCCAGCAGTCGACAGGGGCTTTACTACGAGCAGTACTTC.

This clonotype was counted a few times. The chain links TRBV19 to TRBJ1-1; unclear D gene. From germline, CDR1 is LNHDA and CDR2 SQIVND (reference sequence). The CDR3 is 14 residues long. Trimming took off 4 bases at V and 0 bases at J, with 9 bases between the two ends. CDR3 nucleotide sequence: TGTGCCAGTAGTAGGTCGGCGGTGAACACTGAAGCTTTCTTT. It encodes CASSRSAVNTEAFF.

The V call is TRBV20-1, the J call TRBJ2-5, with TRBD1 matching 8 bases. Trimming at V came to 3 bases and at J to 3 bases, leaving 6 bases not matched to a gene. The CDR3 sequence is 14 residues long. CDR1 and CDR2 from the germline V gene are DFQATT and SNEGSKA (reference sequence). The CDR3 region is CSASTGTGEETQYF. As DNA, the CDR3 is TGCAGTGCTAGTACCGGGACAGGTGAAGAGACCCAGTACTTC.

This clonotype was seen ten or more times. The CDR3 region is CSALTGGGSEAFF. The CDR3 bases are TGCAGCGCCCTAACAGGGGGCGGGTCTGAAGCTTTCTTT. The chain links TRBV29-1 to TRBJ1-1; 9 nucleotides agree with TRBD1. This CDR3 has 13 residues. V dropped 7 bases and J dropped 6; count of bases not matched to a gene: 9. CDR1 is SQVTM, CDR2 ANQGSEA, per germline.

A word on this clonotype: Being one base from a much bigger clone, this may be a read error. CDR3 nucleotide sequence: TGTGTCACCAGCCTCGGGGCCAGCACAGATACGCAGTATTTT. It encodes CVTSLGASTDTQYF. The chain couples TRBV24-1 to TRBJ2-3, with D possibly being TRBD1 or TRBD2 (5 bases each). CDR3 length: 14 residues. Germline CDR1 is KGHDR and CDR2 is SFDVKD.

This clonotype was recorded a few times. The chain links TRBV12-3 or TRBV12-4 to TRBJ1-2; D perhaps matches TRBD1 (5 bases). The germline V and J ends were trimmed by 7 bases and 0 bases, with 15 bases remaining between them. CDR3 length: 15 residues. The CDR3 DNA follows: TGTGCCAGCAACCTCGGGGGGGTCGCTAACTATGGCTACACCTTC. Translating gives CASNLGGVANYGYTF.

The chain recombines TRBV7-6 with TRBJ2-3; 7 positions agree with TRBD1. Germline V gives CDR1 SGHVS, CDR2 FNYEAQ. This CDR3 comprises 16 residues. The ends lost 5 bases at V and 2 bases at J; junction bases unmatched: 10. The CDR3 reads CASSDGLRGLTDTQYF. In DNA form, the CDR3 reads TGTGCCAGCAGCGACGGACTGAGGGGGCTCACAGATACGCAGTATTTT.

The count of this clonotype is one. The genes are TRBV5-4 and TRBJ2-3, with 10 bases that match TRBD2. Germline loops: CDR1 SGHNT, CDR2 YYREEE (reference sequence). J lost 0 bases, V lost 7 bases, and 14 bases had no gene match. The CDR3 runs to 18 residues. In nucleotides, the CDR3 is TGTGCCAGCCAACTGAGACTAGCGGGCCTACCTAGCACAGATACGCAGTATTTT. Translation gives CASQLRLAGLPSTDTQYF.